Sequencing of this T cell receptor (beta chain) was carried out in a study of T cell responses to AZD1222 COVID-19 vaccine (dated by TCRdb to 2020 to 2023). With respect to the entire study: TCR sequencing was performed for over 230 trial participants, of whom about 210 were given two doses of AZD1222 and 26 were given two doses of MenACWY control vaccine. Trial participants were enrolled by age into 18-55, 56-69 and 70-plus year subgroups, with about 150, 28 and 57 TCR-sequenced participants respectively.

The time point label for this specimen denotes: about 28 days (+/-7) after the second vaccine dose. AZD1222 recipients given second doses at about 4 weeks or at about 12 weeks were pooled, since spike-specific TCR depth and breadth were not found to differ between the two schedules. Vaccinee samples came from UK trials COV001 and COV002, including a single-blind randomized controlled phase 2/3 trial of AZD1222 (ChAdOx1 nCoV-19) in healthy adults. For TCRbeta chain sequencing, PBMC samples from trial participants were taken at day 0 and at day 28 after the second dose. Per the germline V gene, LGHNA is the CDR1 and YSLEER is the CDR2. Relative to germline, V is 3 bases shorter and J is 8 bases shorter, with 19 bases between their ends. The CDR3 runs 15 amino acids, cysteine and phenylalanine included. The read is trimmed to its CDR3 DNA, 45 bases read in frame from base 1. The CDR3 regions of human TCRbeta chains were analyzed by immunosequencing. Concerning the study's data processing: Repertoire TCRs were checked for matches against a reference library of SARS-CoV-2-specific TCRs that had been generated using the MIRA antigen-specificity platform. Breadth was defined as the fraction of unique TCRs that were SARS-CoV-2-associated. Depth was defined as the fraction of total T cells that were SARS-CoV-2-associated. Using the MIRA data, every spike-specific TCR was mapped to the spike region that the TCR reacted to and assigned to either a CD4 or a CD8 class. Log10-transformed breadth and depth values were compared by one-way ANOVA with Sidak's multiple comparisons tests. This immuneACCESS table, as held by TCRdb, lists in-frame sequences with V and J called but not all clones. Of the missing ones, under half trace to an unresolved V gene in checked studies; the others have no known cause. For V, J and clone size, that table is used; D and trimming come from the DNA. The sample table holds 90,000 to 150,000 clones, of which more than 85% were seen once. The ten largest clones add up to about 7.1% of the sample.

About this clone itself: What antigen it recognizes has not been identified. No base quality values were provided; no much bigger clone lies one nucleotide off.

The investigation overall reported the following: Conclusions about previously exposed vaccinees are limited, since just six or seven AZD1222 recipients were seropositive for SARS-CoV-2 at baseline. Most participants were white British and females outnumbered males, and the authors suggested that clonal diversity may have been underestimated. Spike-specific TCR breadth and depth rose significantly after two AZD1222 doses compared with day 0 and with MenACWY recipients. In the small 56-69-year group, the increase in depth fell short of significance, most likely because of low power. The vaccine-associated CD4 TCRs covered the entire spike protein, and the dominant responses fell in regions 160-218 and 743-854. Because no day 14 peak-response samples were available, repertoires were characterized only after the peak T cell response. Reportedly, almost half of the unique spike-specific TCRs recognized epitopes lying outside the regions that are mutated in the B.1.351 and B.1.1.7 variants.

The receptor was isolated from an adult who received the AZD1222 COVID-19 vaccine. The chain links TRBV4-3 with TRBJ1-2; the D segment could be TRBD1, given 5 matching bases. The sequences come from peripheral blood, collected 28 days after the second AZD1222 dose. In nucleotide form, the sequence is TGCGCCAGCAGCCATGCCGACAGACGGGTTATCGGCTACACCTTC. Translation gives CASSHADRRVIGYTF.